This entry is about one TCR beta chain. Its binding antigen is unknown. Qualities for individual bases were not recorded, and no much larger clone is one base off. The data were obtained in a study of blood T cells in healthy people across ages (dated by TCRdb to between 2014 and 2017). A note on the overall study: In model experiments, template switching captured roughly one uniquely barcoded TCR beta cDNA molecule for every two T cells. Age-related changes in TCR beta repertoire diversity were measured in the study by deep sequencing normalized with unique cDNA molecular identifiers. The donors were split into four age groups: young (average about 15 years), middle-aged (roughly 42), aged (62) and long-lived (under 85). Donors of different ages were randomly distributed across sequencing lanes to avoid experimental bias. Using the same blood draw, the study looked at two additional independent replicas of 1 million unique cDNA reads for two donors, one aged 18 to 30 and the other aged 80 or older. The investigation overall reported the following: Estimates of total diversity based on one million sequenced T cells were considered lower bounds and underestimates. A strong correlation was found between observed TCR beta diversity and the percentage of naive T cells measured by flow cytometry. Because the CMV infection status of the donors was unknown, age-related changes in expanded clonotypes may potentially have been confounded. Observed TCR beta diversity per million T cells fell roughly linearly with age, and a significant reduction was already apparent by age around 44. Since profiling was done on bulk unsorted PBMCs, naive and antigen-experienced compartments could not be conclusively compared. The long-lived group showed more naive CD4+ T cells, fewer expanded clones and increased TCR diversity than the aged group, suggesting age selection.

V is trimmed back by 1 base and J by 11 bases, and the junction contains 13 bases that no gene match accounts for. The CDR3 holds 15 amino acids from the cysteine to the phenylalanine. The DNA shown is the 45-base CDR3, in frame from base 1. From the germline V gene, CDR1 is MGHRA and CDR2 is YSYEKL. The library was prepared using 5' RACE. Sequencer: Illumina HiSeq 2500. A second PCR of 7 to 11 cycles was performed with a sample-barcoded 5' primer and a J-beta primer mix. A unique molecular identifier was introduced onto each TCR beta cDNA molecule by a template-switch 5' adaptor carrying 12 random nucleotides. Each sample yielded at least 3 million CDR3-containing paired-end reads. First-strand cDNA synthesis was performed from all RNA using the Mint cDNA synthesis kit, with priming by a TRBC-specific oligonucleotide. All cDNA was treated with uracil-DNA glycosylase and then went through a first 18-cycle PCR with the universal primers M1SS and BC2_uni_R. The authors' analysis ran thus. For normalization, 1 million high-quality reads were randomly selected from each sample, with every read carrying a distinct molecular identifier. Instead of being binned into consensus sequences, reads with shared molecular identifiers were discarded. MiTCR, set to a Q25 quality threshold and the strictest error-elimination algorithm, was used for CDR3 identification, clonotype clustering and error correction. Lower-bound total TCR beta diversity was estimated with a nonparametric unseen species model using Euler transformation. The raw public reads went through TCRdb reprocessing: fastp at Q25, MiXCR clone calling, in-frame beta chains kept. Rows are combined by CDR3 protein, so each entry shows the most common genes and DNA. The V and J calls reflect TCRdb's pipeline rather than the authors' work. The sample contains fewer than 750,000 distinct CDR3 sequences, roughly half of them found a single time. The biggest ten clones account for approximately 13% of the sample.

Donors were a few dozen systemically healthy Caucasian individuals from Russia aged 6 to 90 years. Ten milliliters of peripheral blood were drawn from each donor into EDTA-treated Vacutainer tubes. Ficoll-Paque density-gradient centrifugation was used to isolate PBMCs, with at least 7 million obtained per sample. Trizol reagent was used to extract total RNA from the PBMCs, yielding at least 5 micrograms per sample. The percentages of naive CD45RAhigh/CD27high T cells were determined by flow cytometry on a PBMC aliquot from every donor. The receptor was isolated from a woman of 80 years or more in good health. Recombination connected TRBV4-1 to TRBJ2-5; TRBD2 fits 7 bases in the junction. Sequencing used blood. The DNA sequence reads TGCGCCAGCAGCCAAGCGGGGGGTTTGATGGATGAGCAGTACTTC. Translated, this gives CASSQAGGLMDEQYF.